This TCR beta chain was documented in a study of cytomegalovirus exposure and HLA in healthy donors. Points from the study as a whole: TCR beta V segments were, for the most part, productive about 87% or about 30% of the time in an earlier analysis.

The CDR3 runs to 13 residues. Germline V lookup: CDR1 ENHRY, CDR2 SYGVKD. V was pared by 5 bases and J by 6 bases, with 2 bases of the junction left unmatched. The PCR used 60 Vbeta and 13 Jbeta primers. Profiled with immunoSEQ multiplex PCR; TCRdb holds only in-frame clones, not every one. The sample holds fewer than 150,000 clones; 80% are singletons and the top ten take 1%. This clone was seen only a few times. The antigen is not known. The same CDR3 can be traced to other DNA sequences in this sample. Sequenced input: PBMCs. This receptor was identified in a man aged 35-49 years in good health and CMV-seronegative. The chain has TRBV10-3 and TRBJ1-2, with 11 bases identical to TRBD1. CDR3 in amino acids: CAISRTGGHGYTF. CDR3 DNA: TGTGCCATCAGTAGGACAGGGGGCCATGGCTACACCTTC.